The 10 T cell receptor beta chains presented below share a single source sample, sequenced in a study of T cell responses to AZD1222 COVID-19 vaccine. Assay used: immunoSEQ multiplex PCR; TCRdb lists only in-frame clones, some missing. The sample consists of about 180,000 clones, about 91% of them appearing once. The sequencing here drew on peripheral blood, taken 28 days after the second AZD1222 dose. The receptors were gathered from an adult who received the AZD1222 COVID-19 vaccine.

Worth noting for this clone: The sample has other DNA sequences that encode this CDR3 too. This chain uses TRBV6-5 with TRBJ1-2, with D possibly TRBD1 on 5 matching bases. Per the germline V gene, CDR1 is MNHEY and CDR2 is SVGAGI. The CDR3 runs to 15 residues. V lost 0 bases, J lost 0 bases, and 8 bases lay in between. The CDR3 nucleotides read TGTGCCAGCAGTTACTCGAGGGGTGCTAACTATGGCTACACCTTC. As protein: CASSYSRGANYGYTF.

The chain has TRBV7-2 and TRBJ2-3, with 8 bases identical to TRBD2. CDR1 and CDR2 from the germline V gene are SGHTA and FQGNSA. V dropped 5 bases and J dropped 6; count of bases not matched to a gene: 10. The CDR3 length is 15 residues. The CDR3 nucleotides are TGTGCCAGCAGCACCCCCCGCGGGGGGTGGGATACGCAGTATTTT. Translated: CASSTPRGGWDTQYF.

The chain combines TRBV6-5 with TRBJ2-1, with a possible D match to TRBD1 (5 bases). Germline CDR1 MNHEY, CDR2 SVGAGI. CDR3 size: 16 residues. Trimming pared 4 bases from V and 0 bases from J, leaving 13 bases between. In nucleotides, the CDR3 is TGTGCCAGCAGTTCCCCTAGACAGAGCTCCTACAATGAGCAGTTCTTC. Translation gives CASSSPRQSSYNEQFF.

The chain is built from TRBV5-6 and TRBJ1-1, with a tentative D call TRBD1 (6 bases). CDR1 is SGHDT and CDR2 is YYEEEE in the germline V gene. V lost 0 bases and J lost 3, with 12 bases in between. The CDR3 is 15 residues long. This chain's CDR3 is CASSLDPGAHTEAFF. The CDR3, as DNA: TGTGCCAGCAGCTTGGATCCAGGGGCGCACACTGAAGCTTTCTTT.

The CDR3 DNA sequence: TGTGCCAGCAGTCCCCTCGACCCAGGGGGGAACGAGCAGTACTTC. Its protein product is CASSPLDPGGNEQYF. The chain has TRBV2 and TRBJ2-7; D is possibly TRBD1 (7 bases). The CDR3 has 15 amino acids. Germline CDR1 and CDR2: SNHLY and FYNNEI. Trimming removed 5 bases at V and 5 bases at J, with 19 bases between.

This clone was counted between two and nine times. The gene calls are TRBV9 and TRBJ1-1, with a possible D match to TRBD1 (5 bases). Germline V lookup: CDR1 SGDLS, CDR2 YYNGEE. Trimming left V 0 bases short and J 6 bases short, with 21 bases between. The CDR3 totals 17 residues. CDR3 sequence: CASSVEETVPWGAEAFF. In DNA, the CDR3 is TGTGCCAGCAGCGTAGAAGAAACGGTCCCTTGGGGGGCTGAAGCTTTCTTT. The full variable domain, rest sourced from reference TRBV9 and TRBJ1-1, is DSGVTQTPKHLITATGQRVTLRCSPRSGDLSVYWYQQSLDQGLQFLIQYYNGEERAKGNILERFSAQQFPDLHSELNLSSLELGDSALYFCASSVEETVPWGAEAFFGQGTRLTVV.

The V and J genes are TRBV5-3 and TRBJ2-1; TRBD2 is a possible D gene (6 bases). TRBV5-3 is known as an ORF, though its function is uncertain. The V end lost 5 bases, the J end lost 6 bases, and 12 bases lay between the germline ends. This CDR3 region has 13 residues. The CDR3 DNA is TGTGCCAGAAGGCAGGACTATTTCAATGAGCAGTTCTTC. Its protein product is CARRQDYFNEQFF.

This clone was seen a single time. This chain joins TRBV11-3 and TRBJ2-2, with D unclear. The CDR3 has 14 amino acids. The germline V and J ends were trimmed by 5 bases and 4 bases, with 11 bases remaining between them. Germline CDR1 SGHNT, CDR2 YENEEA. This CDR3 is CASSHGRATGELFF. For the CDR3, the DNA is TGTGCCAGCAGCCATGGAAGGGCCACCGGGGAGCTGTTTTTT.

This chain links TRBV19 with TRBJ1-1, with D tentatively TRBD1 (5 bases). Looked up from germline, CDR1 is LNHDA and CDR2 is SQIVND (reference sequence). The V and J ends lost 3 bases and 4 bases respectively, with 9 bases between them. The CDR3 spans 13 residues. The CDR3 sequence is CASSMRQGTEAFF. CDR3 nucleotides: TGTGCCAGTAGTATGAGGCAGGGCACTGAAGCTTTCTTT.

The V call is TRBV28, the J call TRBJ2-2; TRBD2 agrees at 8 bases. The CDR3 spans 13 residues. J gave up 7 bases and V 4 bases, and 2 bases lay outside the gene matches. CDR1 and CDR2 (germline): MDHEN, SYDVKM. The chain's CDR3 is CASSSGGHGELFF. CDR3 bases: TGTGCCAGCAGTTCGGGGGGGCACGGGGAGCTGTTTTTT.